The rows below give T cell receptor beta chains drawn from one sample of a study of T cell repertoires in cytomegalovirus infection. TCRdb redid the calling of the reads with MiXCR, one entry per CDR3 protein. The data contain hundreds of thousands of distinct CDR3 sequences, about 33% of them seen just once; the ten biggest clones take up 13%. The antigens of these receptors remain unknown. The sample was cultured CD8+ T cells from PBMCs, taken from culture after CMV antigen stimulation. The receptors shown here come from a human donor in good health (CMV status not recorded). Some clones in this sample may be carry-over from other donors' samples. Each CDR3 is given with its conserved first and last residue. Each record gives: V gene, clone size, J gene, D gene, CDR3 protein, CDR3 DNA. D genes are given only for firm matches. Only some rows state a clone size, as once, few, many or a class for expanded clones.

V: TRBV27
size: NA
J: TRBJ1-6
D: NA
CDR3: CASSLYVIGSYNSPLHF
DNA: TGTGCCAGCAGTTTATACGTTATAGGGTCCTATAATTCACCCCTCCACTTT

V: TRBV5-4
size: NA
J: TRBJ2-2
D: NA
CDR3: CASSLNLGNTGELFF
DNA: TGTGCCAGCAGCTTGAACCTGGGTAACACCGGGGAGCTGTTTTTT

V: TRBV7-6
size: few
J: TRBJ2-2
D: NA
CDR3: CASSLSWGSGELFF
DNA: TGTGCCAGCAGCTTAAGTTGGGGGTCCGGGGAGCTGTTTTTT

V: TRBV5-4
size: NA
J: TRBJ2-7
D: TRBD1
CDR3: CASSWGTGFHEQYF
DNA: TGTGCCAGCAGCTGGGGGACAGGGTTCCACGAGCAGTACTTC

V: TRBV29-1
size: few
J: TRBJ1-1
D: NA
CDR3: CSVGGAESWPTEAFF
DNA: TGCAGCGTTGGGGGGGCGGAAAGTTGGCCGACTGAAGCTTTCTTT

V: TRBV2
size: few
J: TRBJ1-2
D: NA
CDR3: CATSGRTNYGYTF
DNA: TGTGCCACTTCGGGCAGGACTAACTATGGCTACACCTTC

V: TRBV20-1
size: once
J: TRBJ2-1
D: NA
CDR3: CSAREPGRGYYNEQFF
DNA: TGCAGTGCTAGAGAGCCGGGAAGGGGCTACTACAATGAGCAGTTCTTC

V: TRBV7-9
size: once
J: TRBJ2-7
D: NA
CDR3: CASSSGPEQYF
DNA: TGTGCCAGCAGCTCAGGACCCGAGCAGTACTTC

V: TRBV4-1
size: NA
J: TRBJ2-5
D: NA
CDR3: CASSQEEEVWQETQYF
DNA: TGTGCCAGCAGCCAAGAAGAAGAGGTCTGGCAAGAGACCCAGTACTTC

V: TRBV3-1
size: NA
J: TRBJ2-3
D: NA
CDR3: CASSQLAGSSSTDTQYF
DNA: TGTGCCAGCAGCCAACTGGCAGGTTCATCTAGCACAGATACGCAGTATTTT

V: TRBV12-3/TRBV12-4
size: NA
J: TRBJ1-3
D: NA
CDR3: CVSTSGGSGNTIYF
DNA: TGTGTCAGCACCAGCGGGGGCAGTGGAAACACCATATATTTT

V: TRBV10-3
size: many
J: TRBJ2-7
D: TRBD2
CDR3: CAISEWSGGETYEQYF
DNA: TGTGCCATCAGTGAGTGGAGCGGGGGGGAGACCTACGAGCAGTACTTC

V: TRBV4-1
size: NA
J: TRBJ2-2
D: NA
CDR3: CASSQDAGRGELFF
DNA: TGCGCCAGCAGCCAAGACGCGGGACGCGGGGAGCTGTTTTTT

V: TRBV6-4
size: NA
J: TRBJ2-1
D: NA
CDR3: CASSEGTYNEQFF
DNA: TGTGCCAGCAGTGAGGGGACCTACAATGAGCAGTTCTTC

V: TRBV27
size: NA
J: TRBJ1-2
D: NA
CDR3: CASYSRSFNYGYTF
DNA: TGTGCCAGCTACAGTAGGAGCTTTAACTATGGCTACACCTTC

V: TRBV5-5
size: once
J: TRBJ2-7
D: NA
CDR3: CVSSPEGYEQYF
DNA: TGTGTCAGCAGCCCGGAAGGCTACGAGCAGTACTTC

V: TRBV27
size: few
J: TRBJ1-2
D: TRBD1
CDR3: CASSLRTGRLNYGYTF
DNA: TGTGCCAGCAGTTTAAGGACAGGGAGACTTAACTATGGCTACACCTTC

V: TRBV4-2
size: NA
J: TRBJ2-3
D: NA
CDR3: CASSQVLPPSTDTQYF
DNA: TGTGCCAGCAGCCAAGTTCTGCCTCCCTCCACAGATACGCAGTATTTT

V: TRBV6-2/TRBV6-3
size: NA
J: TRBJ1-4
D: TRBD1
CDR3: CASSYASGTGDEKLFF
DNA: TGTGCCAGCAGTTACGCGTCCGGGACAGGGGATGAAAAACTGTTTTTT

V: TRBV12-3/TRBV12-4
size: many
J: TRBJ1-2
D: TRBD1
CDR3: CASSSDRANYGYTF
DNA: TGTGCCAGCAGCTCCGACAGGGCGAACTATGGCTACACCTTC

V: TRBV19
size: NA
J: TRBJ2-2
D: NA
CDR3: CASSMGPYTGELFF
DNA: TGTGCCAGTAGTATGGGTCCTTACACCGGGGAGCTGTTTTTT

V: TRBV7-9
size: NA
J: TRBJ1-1
D: NA
CDR3: CASSLALGGQNTEAFF
DNA: TGTGCCAGCAGCTTAGCGCTGGGCGGACAGAACACTGAAGCTTTCTTT

V: TRBV27
size: NA
J: TRBJ1-5
D: NA
CDR3: CASSLGGTIGYQPQHF
DNA: TGTGCCAGCAGTTTAGGAGGGACTATTGGGTATCAGCCCCAGCATTTT

V: TRBV18
size: NA
J: TRBJ2-1
D: TRBD2
CDR3: CASSPPGLAGGRQFF
DNA: TGTGCCAGCTCACCTCCGGGACTAGCGGGGGGACGTCAGTTCTTC

V: TRBV6-6
size: NA
J: TRBJ2-1
D: NA
CDR3: CASSRTGPSRPHEQFF
DNA: TGTGCCAGCAGTAGGACCGGGCCCTCCCGTCCCCATGAGCAGTTCTTC

V: TRBV14
size: NA
J: TRBJ1-2
D: TRBD1
CDR3: CASSLWTGAVDGYTF
DNA: TGTGCCAGCAGCCTCTGGACAGGGGCCGTGGATGGCTACACCTTC

V: TRBV24-1
size: few
J: TRBJ2-5
D: TRBD1
CDR3: CATSSGTGEETQYF
DNA: TGTGCCACCAGTTCCGGGACAGGGGAAGAGACCCAGTACTTC

V: TRBV4-1
size: few
J: TRBJ1-1
D: NA
CDR3: CASSQRTNQDESAEAFF
DNA: TGCGCCAGCAGCCAAAGAACGAATCAGGATGAAAGCGCTGAAGCTTTCTTT

V: TRBV7-6
size: few
J: TRBJ2-7
D: NA
CDR3: CASSLRTESYEQYF
DNA: TGTGCCAGCAGCCTACGGACAGAATCCTACGAGCAGTACTTC

V: TRBV10-3
size: once
J: TRBJ2-5
D: NA
CDR3: CAISEQGTGETQYF
DNA: TGTGCCATCAGTGAGCAGGGGACGGGGGAGACCCAGTACTTC

V: TRBV7-9
size: NA
J: TRBJ2-1
D: NA
CDR3: CASSLAARTYDNEQFF
DNA: TGTGCCAGCAGCTTAGCAGCCCGGACTTACGACAATGAGCAGTTCTTC

V: TRBV7-2
size: few
J: TRBJ2-1
D: NA
CDR3: CASSSEGPQYNEQFF
DNA: TGTGCCAGCAGCTCCGAAGGGCCGCAGTACAATGAGCAGTTCTTC

V: TRBV7-2
size: few
J: TRBJ2-4
D: TRBD1
CDR3: CASSLQGKWGRGWYIQYF
DNA: TGTGCCAGCAGCTTACAGGGGAAGTGGGGCAGGGGGTGGTACATTCAGTACTTC

V: TRBV6-5
size: many
J: TRBJ1-5
D: NA
CDR3: CASSSGSGNQPQHF
DNA: TGTGCCAGCAGTTCGGGGTCGGGCAATCAGCCCCAGCATTTT

V: TRBV7-4
size: NA
J: TRBJ2-1
D: NA
CDR3: CASSWPPRVHEQFF
DNA: TGTGCCAGCAGCTGGCCCCCTCGGGTCCATGAGCAGTTCTTC

V: TRBV28
size: few
J: TRBJ1-2
D: NA
CDR3: CASSDYDGYTF
DNA: TGTGCCAGCAGCGACTATGATGGCTACACCTTC

V: TRBV12-5
size: few
J: TRBJ1-1
D: NA
CDR3: CASGLGSYQGYTEAFF
DNA: TGTGCTAGTGGTTTGGGGTCATACCAGGGGTACACTGAAGCTTTCTTT

V: TRBV6-6
size: few
J: TRBJ1-1
D: TRBD1
CDR3: CASSYPTGWTEAFF
DNA: TGTGCCAGCAGTTACCCGACAGGGTGGACTGAAGCTTTCTTT

V: TRBV27
size: few
J: TRBJ1-3
D: NA
CDR3: CASSPSFSGNTIYF
DNA: TGTGCCAGCAGTCCGAGTTTCTCTGGAAACACCATATATTTT

V: TRBV28
size: few
J: TRBJ1-1
D: NA
CDR3: CASSSPFEGDTEAFF
DNA: TGTGCCAGCAGTTCGCCATTCGAGGGGGACACTGAAGCTTTCTTT

V: TRBV7-6
size: many
J: TRBJ2-7
D: NA
CDR3: CASSLEVGSYPYEQYF
DNA: TGTGCCAGCAGCTTAGAGGTTGGGTCGTACCCCTACGAGCAGTACTTC

V: TRBV19
size: NA
J: TRBJ2-7
D: NA
CDR3: CASSIRDRNLRNEQYF
DNA: TGTGCCAGTAGTATACGAGACAGGAATCTAAGAAACGAGCAGTACTTC

V: TRBV20-1
size: NA
J: TRBJ2-7
D: NA
CDR3: CSAGPSRSFPYEQYF
DNA: TGCAGTGCAGGGCCTTCTAGATCCTTTCCCTACGAGCAGTACTTC

V: TRBV12-3/TRBV12-4
size: few
J: TRBJ1-1
D: NA
CDR3: CASSPDGEGSDTEAFF
DNA: TGTGCCAGCAGTCCCGACGGGGAGGGGTCGGACACTGAAGCTTTCTTT

V: TRBV6-1
size: NA
J: TRBJ1-1
D: TRBD1
CDR3: CASSFGTGGYGEAFF
DNA: TGTGCCAGCAGTTTCGGGACAGGGGGCTATGGTGAAGCTTTCTTT

V: TRBV6-2/TRBV6-3
size: once
J: TRBJ2-3
D: TRBD2
CDR3: CASTRLAPGTDTQYF
DNA: TGTGCCAGCACTAGACTAGCCCCCGGCACAGATACGCAGTATTTT

V: TRBV6-1
size: few
J: TRBJ2-1
D: TRBD2
CDR3: CASSPQGLAGAISYNEQFF
DNA: TGTGCCAGCAGTCCACAGGGACTAGCGGGGGCTATCTCCTACAATGAGCAGTTCTTC

V: TRBV7-6
size: NA
J: TRBJ2-7
D: TRBD2
CDR3: CASSTPREGYEQYF
DNA: TGTGCCAGCAGCACACCCCGGGAGGGTTACGAGCAGTACTTC

V: TRBV10-3
size: NA
J: TRBJ1-2
D: NA
CDR3: CAISESRVNYGYTF
DNA: TGTGCCATCAGTGAAAGTCGGGTTAACTATGGCTACACCTTC